These 13 T cell receptor beta chains share one sample of origin, sequenced in a study of T cell repertoires in cytomegalovirus infection (dated by TCRdb to between 2018 and 2020). Sequencing instrument: Illumina HiSeq 1500. The public reads were reprocessed in TCRdb via fastp at Q25 and MiXCR, keeping in-frame beta chains. For every CDR3 protein sequence, its rows merge into one entry that carries the most common genes and DNA. In all, the sample holds a few hundred thousand distinct CDR3 sequences, and 17% of those were seen once. The ten biggest clones cover about 12% of the sample. Sequencing was done on a sample of PBMCs. The receptor set was obtained from a human donor in good health (CMV status not recorded). Some clones in this sample may be carry-over from other donors' samples.

This clonotype occurred a few times. V and J are TRBV20-1 and TRBJ2-7, with 8 bases fitting TRBD1. V lost 3 bases and J lost 3; bases outside the gene matches: 10. The germline V gene encodes CDR1 DFQATT and CDR2 SNEGSKA (reference sequence). This CDR3 has 15 residues. Here the CDR3 DNA reads TGCAGTGCTAGTCGCCCGGGACAGGCAAACTACGAGCAGTACTTC. Its translation: CSASRPGQANYEQYF.

This clonotype showed up many times. CDR3 protein: CASSPTGYDGYTF. In DNA, the CDR3 is TGTGCCAGCAGTCCGACAGGGTATGATGGCTACACCTTC. V gene TRBV6-1 combines with J gene TRBJ1-2, with 7 bases lining up with TRBD1. Germline loops: CDR1 MNHNS, CDR2 SASEGT. Trimming removed 5 bases from V and 6 bases from J; junction bases left unmatched: 6. The CDR3 has 13 amino acids.

Many counts were recorded for this clonotype. The V and J genes are TRBV7-2 and TRBJ2-7; possibly TRBD1 or TRBD2 for D (6 bases each). Germline-derived CDR1 and CDR2 are SGHTA and FQGNSA. Trimming took off 5 bases at V and 2 bases at J, with 13 bases between the two ends. CDR3 length: 14 residues. The CDR3 DNA follows: TGTGCCAGCAGCATGGGGGCGGGGACCTACGAGCAGTACTTC. This sequence encodes CASSMGAGTYEQYF.

The rearrangement uses TRBV7-9 and TRBJ2-2; D uncertain. The length of the CDR3 is 12 residues. Germline V gene sequence: CDR1 SEHNR, CDR2 FQNEAQ (reference sequence). Trimming left V 6 bases short and J 3 bases short, with 5 bases between. The CDR3 DNA follows: TGTGCCAGCAGAAGCGACACCGGGGAGCTGTTTTTT. Translation gives CASRSDTGELFF.

In this sample, this clonotype turned up once. The rearrangement uses TRBV10-3 and TRBJ2-7, with D perhaps given as TRBD1 or TRBD2 (7 bases each). CDR1 and CDR2 (germline): ENHRY, SYGVKD. This CDR3 has 16 amino acids. The germline V and J ends were trimmed by 3 bases and 3 bases, with 18 bases remaining between them. Here the CDR3 reads CAISDPGGVQYYEQYF. In DNA form, the CDR3 reads TGTGCCATCAGTGATCCAGGGGGGGTGCAGTACTACGAGCAGTACTTC.

This clonotype occurred a few times. Germline and junction disagree at one end, which may indicate a read error. The chain joins TRBV7-7 to TRBJ2-3, with 13 bases fitting TRBD2. The CDR3 is 15 amino acids. Germline V CDR1 and CDR2: SSHAT, FNYEAQ (reference sequence). CDR3 nucleotides: TGTGCTAGCAGCTCGGGACTAGCGGGGTCAGATACGCAGTATTTT. Its translation is CASSSGLAGSDTQYF.

This clonotype was picked up many times. The chain is built from TRBV7-2 and TRBJ2-7; 7 bases are a match to TRBD2. Germline values: CDR1 SGHTA, CDR2 FQGNSA. This CDR3 comprises 14 residues. Unmatched junction bases numbered 3, after V lost 1 base and J lost 3 bases. The CDR3 DNA follows: TGTGCCAGCAGCTTAGAGCGGGGCCGCTACGAGCAGTACTTC. This codes for CASSLERGRYEQYF.

The chain carries TRBV7-6 and TRBJ2-3; D possibly corresponds to TRBD2 (5 bases). Deletions cut 8 bases from V and 0 bases from J, with 12 bases between. Germline-derived CDR1 and CDR2 are SGHVS and FNYEAQ. There are 14 residues in the CDR3. CDR3 sequence reads: CASGPAGSTDTQYF. The DNA of the CDR3 is TGTGCCAGCGGCCCGGCGGGCAGCACAGATACGCAGTATTTT.

This clonotype has at least ten counts. The chain uses TRBV6-5 and TRBJ2-1; D not resolved. Deletions cut 5 bases from V and 5 bases from J, with 22 bases between. The CDR3 totals 17 residues. Germline values: CDR1 MNHEY, CDR2 SVGAGI. CDR3 sequence (DNA): TGTGCCAGCAGTAGAAGTAGGGTAGCAATTTGGGACAATGAGCAGTTCTTC. Its protein product is CASSRSRVAIWDNEQFF.

This clonotype occurred a few times. The CDR3 DNA sequence: TGTGCCAGCAGTACTGGCCAAGCTCGGACTGAAGCTTTCTTT. It codes for CASSTGQARTEAFF. The V call is TRBV28, the J call TRBJ1-1, with D hard to call. The V gene's germline CDR1 is MDHEN and CDR2 SYDVKM. The CDR3 has 14 residues. The V gene lost 5 bases and the J gene lost 5 bases, with 15 bases spanning the gap.

The chain has TRBV27 and TRBJ2-6; no clear D gene. The germline V and J ends were trimmed by 4 bases and 4 bases, with 14 bases remaining between them. The CDR3 covers 16 residues. CDR1 is MNHEY and CDR2 is SMNVEV in the germline V gene (reference sequence). The CDR3 here is CASSWAATGGANVLTF. As DNA, the CDR3 is TGTGCCAGCAGTTGGGCAGCCACGGGCGGGGCCAACGTCCTGACTTTC.

This clonotype occurred a few times. CDR3 residues: CASSPRGTGGGNSPLHF. CDR3 bases: TGTGCCAGCTCACCACGAGGAACAGGGGGCGGTAATTCACCCCTCCACTTT. This rearrangement joins TRBV18 to TRBJ1-6; 9 bases are a match to TRBD1. The V gene end was trimmed by 1 base and the J gene end by 6 bases; junction bases not matched to a gene: 7. Germline V gene data show CDR1 as KGHSH and CDR2 as LQKENI. This CDR3 spans 17 amino acids.

Only a few counts were recorded for this clonotype. J is TRBJ2-7 and V is TRBV20-1; D is uncertain. The V end was cut by 5 bases, the J end by 0 bases, with 17 bases between. Germline loops: CDR1 DFQATT, CDR2 SNEGSKA (reference sequence). There are 15 residues in the CDR3. The chain's CDR3 is CSAAWQVVGSYEQYF. The CDR3 DNA is TGCAGTGCTGCGTGGCAGGTAGTAGGCTCCTACGAGCAGTACTTC.